The table lists the clone carrying this T cell receptor (beta chain) with many counts. These data come from a study of human T cells and chemical hapten exposure. TCRdb recomputed calls from the RACE reads with MiXCR, one row per CDR3 protein. The data show roughly 380,000 distinct CDR3 sequences, 6% to 7% seen once. The trim removed 4 bases at V and 7 bases at J, leaving 5 bases unmatched. CDR3 size: 14 residues. Germline CDR1 and CDR2: SGHAT and FQDESV (reference sequence). Time point given: patch test 2, 6 weeks after DPC sensitization. Specified treatment: therapeutic diphenylcyclopropenone sensitization with weekly scalp DPC. Researchers sampled blood before each patch test went on.

Here the sequenced sample was whole blood, taken in connection with sensitization to the hapten diphenylcyclopropenone (DPC). The sequence came from a woman younger than 35 with alopecia areata. Some clones in this sample may be carry-over from other donors' samples. V and J are TRBV11-1 and TRBJ2-2; 8 positions agree with TRBD1. CDR3 nucleotide sequence: TGTGCCAGCAGCTCAACAGGGGGAGGCGGGGAGCTGTTTTTT. Translation: CASSSTGGGGELFF.